The 19 T cell receptor beta chains in this list originate from one sample, sequenced in a study of blood T cell repertoires in COVID-19. Assay used: immunoSEQ multiplex PCR; TCRdb lists only in-frame clones, some missing. The sample contains 190,000 or so clones, more than 75% of which appear only once. Sequencing was done on a sample of peripheral blood. The origin of the receptors is a man between 60 and 70 years old who had recovered from COVID-19.

The chain links TRBV6-1 to TRBJ2-5; no firm D call. The CDR3 is 18 residues long. The germline V gene has CDR1 MNHNS and CDR2 SASEGT. V was clipped by 1 base and J by 0 bases, with 18 bases between them. Written as DNA, the CDR3 is TGTGCCAGCAGTGAAGGTGCCCTGTCAGTAATTTACCAAGAGACCCAGTACTTC. Translated, it gives CASSEGALSVIYQETQYF.

Here the CDR3 reads CASSLASAAATDGVLTF. The CDR3 DNA sequence: TGTGCCAGCAGCTTAGCGTCGGCGGCGGCGACAGACGGCGTCCTGACTTTC. This chain uses TRBV7-2 with TRBJ2-6; a weak D match, TRBD1 (5 bases). Per the germline V gene, CDR1 is SGHTA and CDR2 is FQGNSA. Trimming left V 0 bases short and J 12 bases short, with 21 bases between. The CDR3 covers 17 residues.

This clone was picked up one time. The CDR3 nucleotides are TGTGCCAGCAGCCAACAGGGTGGTACTGAAGCTTTCTTT. It encodes CASSQQGGTEAFF. The chain is built from TRBV2 and TRBJ1-1, with a possible D match to TRBD1 (6 bases). The CDR3 totals 13 residues. CDR1 is SNHLY and CDR2 is FYNNEI in the germline V gene. With 6 bases removed from V and 5 bases from J, the gap between germline ends came to 13 bases.

The chain is built from TRBV9 and TRBJ1-5; TRBD1 matches 11 bases. Trimming took 3 bases from V and 2 from J; bases not matched to a gene: 7. CDR3 length equals 17 residues. The germline V gene has CDR1 SGDLS and CDR2 YYNGEE. This chain's CDR3 is CASSGGQGAMGNQPQHF. The CDR3 coding sequence is TGTGCCAGCAGCGGAGGACAGGGGGCTATGGGCAATCAGCCCCAGCATTTT.

CDR3 sequence reads: CASQRGLAGDTDTQYF. DNA for the CDR3: TGCGCCAGCCAGCGGGGGCTAGCGGGAGATACGGATACGCAGTATTTT. This chain joins TRBV10-1 and TRBJ2-3; TRBD2 matches 10 bases. The CDR3 runs to 16 residues. The junction had 14 bases not matched to a gene; V was cut back by 8 bases and J by 6 bases. Germline CDR1 and CDR2: WNHNN and SYGVQD (reference sequence).

The gene calls are TRBV5-1 and TRBJ2-3, with D tentatively TRBD2 (6 bases). The CDR3 is made up of 15 amino acids. Germline V CDR1 and CDR2: SGHRS, YFSETQ. With 1 base removed from V and 3 bases from J, the gap between germline ends came to 12 bases. CDR3: CASSLRGAGTDTQYF. CDR3 DNA sequence: TGCGCCAGCAGCTTGAGAGGGGCGGGAACAGATACGCAGTATTTT.

This sequence joins TRBV7-9 and TRBJ1-3, with D unresolved. V gave up 5 bases and J gave up 0 bases, with 14 bases separating them. The CDR3 sequence is 16 residues long. Germline values: CDR1 SEHNR, CDR2 FQNEAQ (reference sequence). CDR3 residues: CASSADGSRSGNTIYF. The CDR3 region has the DNA TGTGCCAGCAGCGCTGACGGGTCCCGCTCTGGAAACACCATATATTTT.

This chain uses TRBV3-1 (or the pseudogene TRBV3-2) with TRBJ1-3; 9 bases are shared with TRBD1. The V gene's germline CDR1 is LGHDT and CDR2 YNNKEL (reference sequence). The junction had 1 base not matched to a gene; V was cut back by 1 base and J by 3 bases. This CDR3 is 15 amino acids long. The CDR3 coding sequence is TGTGCCAGCAGCCAAGGGACAGGGGTTGGAAACACCATATATTTT. As protein: CASSQGTGVGNTIYF.

The chain carries TRBV5-1 and TRBJ2-2, with 8 bases fitting TRBD1. CDR3 length equals 15 residues. The J segment lost 6 bases and the V segment lost 1 base, leaving 5 bases of the junction unmatched. Per the germline V gene, CDR1 is SGHRS and CDR2 is YFSETQ. The CDR3 spells CASSLIGQGPGELFF. The CDR3 region has the DNA TGCGCCAGCAGCTTGATAGGACAGGGTCCCGGGGAGCTGTTTTTT.

This rearrangement joins TRBV4-3 to TRBJ2-5; a possible D gene is TRBD2 (5 bases). Germline loops: CDR1 LGHNA, CDR2 YSLEER. V was clipped by 0 bases and J by 5 bases, with 10 bases between them. The CDR3 is made up of 14 amino acids. The CDR3 DNA is TGCGCCAGCAGCCAAGAGTTCGGGAAGGAGACCCAGTACTTC. Its translation: CASSQEFGKETQYF.

This chain links TRBV2 with TRBJ2-7; TRBD1 matches at 9 bases. CDR3 length equals 13 residues. The V and J ends lost 10 bases and 3 bases, in that order; junction bases with no gene match: 7. Germline lookup yields CDR1 SNHLY and CDR2 FYNNEI. Here the CDR3 DNA reads TGTGCCACCGAAGGGACAGGGTACTACGAGCAGTACTTC. Its translation is CATEGTGYYEQYF.

V gene TRBV7-2 combines with J gene TRBJ2-1, with 7 bases identical to TRBD2. V lost 1 base and J lost 4; bases outside the gene matches: 7. The CDR3 extends over 16 amino acids. Germline assignment: CDR1 SGHTA and CDR2 FQGNSA. The CDR3 nucleotides read TGTGCCAGCAGCTTAGAACCGCCTAGCGGATACAATGAGCAGTTCTTC. Protein sequence: CASSLEPPSGYNEQFF.

The genes are TRBV5-5 and TRBJ2-7, with TRBD1 matching over 8 bases. Germline-derived CDR1 and CDR2 are SGHKS and YYEKEE (reference sequence). The CDR3 is 14 amino acids. The V segment lost 7 bases and the J segment 2 bases; nucleotides outside the gene matches: 8. CDR3 coding DNA: TGTGCCAGCGCCATGGGACAGGCGACCTACGAGCAGTACTTC. Encoded protein: CASAMGQATYEQYF.

This clone was seen only once. The rearrangement links TRBV3-1 (or the pseudogene TRBV3-2) to TRBJ2-7, with D perhaps TRBD1 (6 bases). The CDR3 runs 15 residues. Germline values: CDR1 LGHDT, CDR2 YNNKEL (reference sequence). Deletions cut 0 bases from V and 0 bases from J, with 9 bases between. CDR3 nucleotide sequence: TGTGCCAGCAGCCAAGAACGAGGGGGCTCCTACGAGCAGTACTTC. Amino acid sequence: CASSQERGGSYEQYF.

V and J are TRBV10-3 and TRBJ2-7; 7 bases fit TRBD1. V was pared by 3 bases and J by 2 bases, with 7 bases of the junction left unmatched. CDR1 is ENHRY, CDR2 SYGVKD, per germline. There are 15 residues in the CDR3. CDR3 sequence (DNA): TGTGCCATCAGTGACTGGCAGGGGGTCACCTACGAGCAGTACTTC. Translation gives CAISDWQGVTYEQYF.

The V and J genes are TRBV9 and TRBJ2-5; TRBD2 aligns across 10 bases. The CDR3 contains 17 residues. CDR1 is SGDLS, CDR2 YYNGEE, per germline. The V segment lost 0 bases and the J segment 2 bases; nucleotides outside the gene matches: 7. The CDR3 coding sequence is TGTGCCAGCAGCGTAGCGCTTAGCGGGGGGCTTCAAGAGACCCAGTACTTC. Encoded protein: CASSVALSGGLQETQYF.

V usage is TRBV6-1 and J usage is TRBJ2-7; D is unresolved. CDR3 length equals 16 residues. V lost 4 bases and J 3 bases, leaving 19 bases between the germline ends. Germline CDR1 is MNHNS and CDR2 is SASEGT. CDR3 sequence (DNA): TGTGCCAGCAGTGGTGGGTGGTCCCAGAGGCTCTACGAGCAGTACTTC. It yields the protein CASSGGWSQRLYEQYF.

This clone was counted a few times. The chain couples TRBV7-3 to TRBJ1-5, with 8 nucleotides matching TRBD1. V trimming: 6 bases; J trimming: 2 bases; junction bases outside the gene matches: 3. CDR1 and CDR2 from the germline V gene are SGHTA and FQGTGA. The CDR3 extends over 14 amino acids. CDR3 sequence (DNA): TGTGCCAGCAGTTCGGACAGGGGCAATCAGCCCCAGCATTTT. Its translation is CASSSDRGNQPQHF.

The chain has TRBV18 and TRBJ2-1, with 15 nucleotides matching TRBD2. J lost 0 bases, V lost 3 bases, and 9 bases had no gene match. From germline, CDR1 is KGHSH and CDR2 LQKENI. The CDR3 totals 20 residues. The CDR3 reads CASSPRGGLAGGPSYNEQFF. The CDR3 DNA follows: TGTGCCAGCTCACCCCGGGGAGGACTAGCGGGGGGGCCCTCCTACAATGAGCAGTTCTTC.